The TCR beta chain described here comes from a study of beta chain features in type 1 diabetes. Overall study context: Across every sample, over 100 million sorted cells were examined in total. Study-level points and caveats: Any HLA type influence on TCRB rearrangement was left unresolved here. All four CD4+ subsets of Type 1 diabetes patients contained TCRB CDR3s that were moderately but significantly shorter.

Every isolated RNA sample was fully reverse transcribed, so sequencing captured expressed TCRB transcripts. Profiling relied on immunoSEQ multiplex PCR, and the TCRdb table lists in-frame clones only, not all of them. In the table there are some 280,000 clones, roughly 13% of which are singletons. Germline V gene lookup returns CDR1 MNHNS and CDR2 SASEGT. The length of the CDR3 is 14 residues. V shed 4 bases and J shed 2 bases, with 10 bases lying between them. In its sample, this clone was seen a few times. Its cognate antigen is unknown. Each population that was sorted was more than 95% pure. The rearrangement links TRBV6-1 to TRBJ2-3; maybe TRBD2 (5 bases). The sequence was collected from a man aged 30-40 years with type 1 diabetes. Sequencing used naive CD4+ T cells from blood. CDR3 in DNA: TGTGCCAGCAGTGTGTGGGAGAACACAGATACGCAGTATTTT. The encoded protein is CASSVWENTDTQYF.